The sequence of this TCR beta chain was determined in a study of radiotherapy plus CTLA-4 blockade in lung cancer listed by TCRdb under 2018. Broadly, across the study: Among the enrolled patients, approximately 18% had an objective response, and around 31% reached disease control. Beyond this particular receptor, the publication reports: Increased serum interferon-beta after radiation, together with early dynamic changes in blood T cell clones, were reported to be the strongest predictors of response. TCR clones derived from tumors expanded in peripheral blood after treatment with radiotherapy and ipilimumab.

This clone was found once. Its antigen remains undetermined. No much larger clonotype is one base removed from it; base qualities were not supplied. The study tested focal radiation therapy combined with CTLA-4 blockade (ipilimumab) in patients with chemo-refractory metastatic non-small-cell lung cancer. Libraries were built with the immunoSEQ multiplex PCR assay. The source is immuneACCESS, and TCRdb retained only in-frame sequences with V and J called. Part of the clones is not carried over; for the studies checked, unresolved V genes explain less than half of this, and the remainder is unexplained. The sample records 60,000 or so clones, about 80% of which are singletons. 3.5% to 4.5% of the sample rests with the top ten. The germline V and J ends show losses of 4 bases and 9 bases respectively, and no gene match explains 6 bases of the junction. CDR1 and CDR2 (MGHRA, YSYEKL) derive from the germline V gene. The CDR3 has 14 amino acids, counting the end cysteine and phenylalanine. CDR3 DNA only is kept here, 42 bases in frame from base 1.

The V gene is TRBV4-1 and the J gene is TRBJ2-1, with TRBD1 matching 10 junction bases. This clonotype originated in a human donor with non-small cell lung cancer who had a partial response to radiotherapy plus ipilimumab. Material: peripheral blood, obtained from a patient treated with radiotherapy plus ipilimumab. The CDR3 corresponds to CASSPGQGSPEQFF. The DNA sequence is as follows: TGCGCCAGCAGCCCGGGACAGGGGAGCCCTGAGCAGTTCTTC.